This is a list of T cell receptor beta chains from one sample in a study of blood T cells in healthy people across ages. TCRdb independently ran MiXCR on the 5' RACE reads; one entry per CDR3 protein. This table has some 730,000 distinct CDR3 sequences, roughly 20% appearing once. The sequenced sample consisted of blood. The receptors were sampled from a man between 65 and 85 years old in good health. CDR3s include the opening cysteine and the closing phenylalanine or tryptophan. A D gene is named only where the DNA matches it firmly. For some rows the clone size is stated as once, few or many, or as a class when expanded; others skip it.

V gene	clone size	D gene	J gene	CDR3 protein	CDR3 DNA
TRBV3-1	NA	NA	TRBJ2-5	CASSHLRGGETQYF	TGTGCCAGCAGCCATCTTAGGGGCGGAGAGACCCAGTACTTC
TRBV12-3/TRBV12-4	NA	TRBD1	TRBJ1-2	CASTLTRGRGYTF	TGTGCCAGCACTCTGACCAGGGGGAGAGGCTACACCTTC
TRBV29-1	NA	NA	TRBJ1-4	CSVARDPNEKLFF	TGCAGCGTTGCCAGGGACCCAAATGAAAAACTGTTTTTT
TRBV9	few	TRBD2	TRBJ2-1	CASSLRRPSGSSVARNEQFF	TGTGCCAGCAGCTTGAGGAGGCCTAGCGGGAGTTCTGTAGCGCGTAATGAGCAGTTCTTC
TRBV20-1	NA	TRBD1	TRBJ2-3	CSASTGTGSTDTQYF	TGCAGTGCCAGCACCGGGACAGGGTCCACAGATACGCAGTATTTT
TRBV28	few	NA	TRBJ2-4	CASKKRGLIQYF	TGTGCCAGCAAAAAACGAGGTCTCATTCAGTACTTC
TRBV15	NA	NA	TRBJ1-2	CATSRDQNYGYTF	TGTGCCACCAGCAGAGACCAAAACTATGGCTACACCTTC
TRBV7-8	NA	NA	TRBJ1-3	CASSNGIGAASGNTIYF	TGTGCCAGCTCCAACGGGATAGGGGCGGCTTCTGGAAACACCATATATTTT
TRBV11-2	NA	NA	TRBJ2-3	CASSRLGRTDTQYF	TGTGCCAGCAGCCGATTGGGGAGAACAGATACGCAGTATTTT
TRBV6-5	NA	NA	TRBJ2-1	CASSYSTAEQFF	TGTGCCAGCAGTTACTCGACGGCAGAGCAGTTCTTC
TRBV3-1	NA	NA	TRBJ2-7	CASSQGSGGAYEQYF	TGTGCCAGCAGCCAAGGGTCTGGGGGCGCCTACGAGCAGTACTTC
TRBV18	many	NA	TRBJ1-4	CASSRGQSNEKLFF	TGTGCCAGCTCACGAGGACAGAGTAATGAAAAACTGTTTTTT
TRBV3-1	few	NA	TRBJ1-5	CASSQEEGRPQHF	TGTGCCAGCAGCCAAGAAGAGGGTAGGCCCCAGCATTTT
TRBV7-2	NA	NA	TRBJ1-2	CASSHGTFYGYTF	TGTGCCAGCAGCCACGGGACCTTCTATGGCTACACCTTC
TRBV12-3/TRBV12-4	NA	TRBD1	TRBJ1-3	CASSTRTGRNTIYF	TGTGCCAGCAGTACCCGGACAGGGCGAAACACCATATATTTT
TRBV12-3/TRBV12-4	NA	TRBD1	TRBJ1-4	CASSLGRDSSELFF	TGTGCCAGCAGTTTAGGTAGGGACAGTTCTGAACTGTTTTTT
TRBV6-2/TRBV6-3	few	NA	TRBJ2-7	CASSQVMAHQYF	TGTGCCAGCAGTCAGGTCATGGCCCACCAGTACTTC
TRBV7-2	NA	NA	TRBJ2-1	CASSLSSGDHNEQFF	TGTGCCAGCAGCTTAAGCTCTGGGGACCACAATGAGCAGTTCTTC
TRBV15	NA	TRBD1	TRBJ2-3	CATSRVQGAPDTQYF	TGTGCCACCAGCAGAGTTCAGGGGGCCCCAGATACGCAGTATTTT
TRBV10-3	NA	NA	TRBJ1-2	CAISEPQGTDGYTF	TGTGCCATCAGTGAGCCGCAGGGGACGGATGGCTACACCTTC
TRBV29-1	few	TRBD2	TRBJ2-3	CSVGLSGRSTDTQYF	TGCAGCGTTGGGTTAAGCGGGAGGAGTACAGATACGCAGTATTTT
TRBV5-1	NA	NA	TRBJ2-2	CASHTRPTNTGELFF	TGCGCCAGCCATACGAGGCCCACGAACACCGGGGAGCTGTTTTTT
TRBV11-3	few	NA	TRBJ1-2	CASSSSVGGYTF	TGTGCCAGCAGCTCCTCCGTCGGCGGCTACACCTTC
TRBV12-3/TRBV12-4	NA	TRBD2	TRBJ2-1	CASSFTSAGVGFF	TGTGCCAGCAGTTTTACCTCCGCGGGAGTGGGGTTCTTC
TRBV27	few	NA	TRBJ2-1	CASSPSRYEQFF	TGTGCCAGCAGTCCATCGAGGTATGAGCAGTTCTTC
TRBV10-3	few	TRBD1	TRBJ2-3	CAISGTGGGTDTQYF	TGTGCCATCAGTGGGACAGGGGGCGGCACAGATACGCAGTATTTT
TRBV28	NA	NA	TRBJ2-3	CASGKAQYF	TGTGCCAGCGGTAAAGCGCAGTATTTT
TRBV6-6	NA	NA	TRBJ1-4	CASSGVRANEKLFF	TGTGCCAGCAGCGGCGTCAGGGCTAATGAAAAACTGTTTTTT
TRBV20-1	NA	TRBD2	TRBJ2-5	CSAPPGSGRRETQYF	TGCAGTGCCCCCCCGGGAAGCGGGAGAAGGGAGACCCAGTACTTC
TRBV27	many	NA	TRBJ1-5	CASSLTRAQPQHF	TGTGCCAGCAGTTTAACCAGGGCTCAGCCCCAGCATTTT
TRBV12-3/TRBV12-4	NA	NA	TRBJ2-7	CVGSFKWAYEQYF	TGTGTCGGCAGTTTCAAGTGGGCGTACGAGCAGTACTTC
TRBV20-1	few	NA	TRBJ2-7	CSARKEEGTYEQYF	TGCAGTGCTAGAAAAGAGGAGGGAACCTACGAGCAGTACTTC
TRBV6-1	few	NA	TRBJ1-2	CASSETPDRRHGYTF	TGTGCCAGCAGCGAGACGCCTGACAGGAGGCATGGCTACACCTTC
TRBV12-3/TRBV12-4	few	NA	TRBJ2-5	CASSLFSLKTQYF	TGTGCCAGCAGTTTATTTAGTTTAAAGACCCAGTACTTC
TRBV29-1	many	NA	TRBJ2-3	CSVEVGGTDTQYF	TGCAGCGTTGAAGTGGGAGGCACAGATACGCAGTATTTT
TRBV6-6	NA	NA	TRBJ1-4	CASSYGRLNEKLFF	TGTGCCAGCAGTTACGGGAGACTTAATGAAAAACTGTTTTTT
TRBV10-1	once	NA	TRBJ2-2	CASRSGEPGELFF	TGCGCCAGCAGATCGGGGGAACCCGGGGAGCTGTTTTTT
TRBV14	many	NA	TRBJ2-1	CASSQDWAGNEQFF	TGTGCCAGCAGCCAAGATTGGGCGGGGAATGAGCAGTTCTTC
TRBV6-2/TRBV6-3	NA	NA	TRBJ1-5	CASSYQFSNQPQHF	TGTGCCAGCAGTTATCAATTTAGCAATCAGCCCCAGCATTTT
TRBV6-5	few	NA	TRBJ1-3	CASSYSKAGFTSGNTIYF	TGTGCCAGCAGTTACTCGAAGGCGGGGTTCACTTCTGGAAACACCATATATTTT
TRBV5-1	many	TRBD2	TRBJ2-3	CASSHSASGDTQYF	TGCGCCAGCAGCCACTCGGCTAGCGGGGATACGCAGTATTTT
TRBV7-3	NA	TRBD2	TRBJ2-1	CASSFSLAVYNEQFF	TGTGCCAGCAGCTTCTCACTAGCGGTCTACAATGAGCAGTTCTTC
TRBV3-1	NA	NA	TRBJ1-6	CASSPQTGESSPLHF	TGTGCCAGCAGCCCGCAGACGGGGGAATCTTCACCCCTCCACTTT
TRBV11-2	few	NA	TRBJ2-3	CASSLRGALSTDTQYF	TGTGCCAGCAGCTTACGGGGGGCGCTTAGCACAGATACGCAGTATTTT
TRBV14	few	TRBD1	TRBJ2-1	CARSQGGPVNEQFF	TGTGCCCGCAGCCAAGGGGGCCCAGTCAATGAGCAGTTCTTC
TRBV20-1	many	TRBD2	TRBJ2-1	CSAEAGTSSYNEQFF	TGCAGTGCGGAAGCCGGGACTAGCTCCTACAATGAGCAGTTCTTC
TRBV27	many	NA	TRBJ1-4	CASRARGRNEKLFF	TGTGCCAGCAGGGCGCGGGGGCGGAATGAAAAACTGTTTTTT
TRBV20-1	NA	TRBD2	TRBJ2-5	CSASGTSGDQETQYF	TGCAGTGCTAGTGGGACTAGCGGAGACCAAGAGACCCAGTACTTC
TRBV6-5	NA	TRBD1	TRBJ1-1	CASSHRGGIGNTEAFF	TGTGCCAGCAGTCACAGGGGCGGCATAGGAAACACTGAAGCTTTCTTT
TRBV4-2	few	NA	TRBJ2-5	CASSPRRASGETQYF	TGTGCCAGCAGCCCAAGACGGGCATCTGGCGAGACCCAGTACTTC
TRBV5-6	NA	NA	TRBJ1-5	CASSLIPQPQHF	TGTGCCAGCAGCTTGATCCCTCAGCCCCAGCATTTT
TRBV20-1	many	NA	TRBJ2-1	CSASLTKVEQFF	TGCAGTGCTAGTCTAACGAAGGTTGAGCAGTTCTTC
TRBV5-4	NA	NA	TRBJ2-2	CASSQTTGSNTGELFF	TGTGCCAGCAGCCAAACCACAGGGTCGAACACCGGGGAGCTGTTTTTT
TRBV2	NA	TRBD2	TRBJ2-1	CASTAGVLNEQFF	TGTGCCAGCACTGCGGGAGTCCTTAATGAGCAGTTCTTC
TRBV20-1	NA	NA	TRBJ1-4	CSARDQGAREKLFF	TGCAGTGCTAGAGATCAGGGTGCGAGAGAAAAACTGTTTTTT
TRBV5-6	NA	TRBD2	TRBJ2-5	CASNLLGEAGEETQYF	TGTGCCAGCAACCTTCTGGGTGAGGCGGGAGAAGAGACCCAGTACTTC